A single sample is the source of the 21 T cell receptor beta chains below, sequenced in a study of blood T cell repertoires in COVID-19. Assay used: immunoSEQ multiplex PCR; TCRdb lists only in-frame clones, some missing. The table lists roughly 300,000 clones, around 83% of them singletons. Sequencing was carried out using peripheral blood. The receptors originated from a woman in her forties or fifties with acute or convalescent COVID-19.

This clone was counted once. This chain links TRBV7-9 with TRBJ2-4, with D possibly being TRBD2 (5 bases). Trimming pared 3 bases from V and 1 base from J, leaving 10 bases between. The length of the CDR3 is 15 residues. The germline V gene has CDR1 SEHNR and CDR2 FQNEAQ (reference sequence). CDR3 region: CASSFGERAKNIQYF. The CDR3 coding sequence is TGTGCCAGCAGCTTCGGGGAGAGGGCCAAAAACATTCAGTACTTC.

The chain links TRBV9 to TRBJ2-2, with 11 bases that match TRBD1. J lost 4 bases, V lost 3 bases, and 2 bases had no gene match. The germline V gene encodes CDR1 SGDLS and CDR2 YYNGEE. The CDR3 is made up of 15 amino acids. The CDR3 coding sequence is TGTGCCAGCAGCGAGGACAGGGGGCCCACCGGGGAGCTGTTTTTT. Translating gives CASSEDRGPTGELFF.

This clone occurred once. The V gene is TRBV9, the J gene TRBJ2-3; 7 bases agree with TRBD1. Germline loops: CDR1 SGDLS, CDR2 YYNGEE. V lost 4 bases, J lost 1 base, and 9 bases stayed unmatched. The CDR3 contains 16 residues. CDR3 loop: CASSSSTGVRTDTQYF. CDR3 sequence (DNA): TGTGCCAGCAGCTCATCCACAGGGGTCCGCACAGATACGCAGTATTTT.

The chain employs TRBV2 and TRBJ2-1; D may be TRBD2 (6 bases). V gave up 2 bases and J gave up 7 bases, with 15 bases separating them. The CDR3 consists of 15 residues. In germline, CDR1 is SNHLY, CDR2 FYNNEI. The CDR3, as DNA: TGTGCCAGCAGTGAAATCTTGGGTGGGAGGAATGAGCAGTTCTTC. It encodes CASSEILGGRNEQFF.

V is TRBV6-5 and J is TRBJ1-5; a possible D gene is TRBD1 (5 bases). The CDR3 contains 13 residues. Germline loops: CDR1 MNHEY, CDR2 SVGAGI. Trimming removed 6 bases from V and 1 base from J, with 7 bases in between. The CDR3 DNA reads as TGTGCCAGCAGGCAGGGAAGCAATCAGCCCCAGCATTTT. It specifies CASRQGSNQPQHF.

This clone was observed once. V is TRBV30 and J is TRBJ1-5; D is undetermined. Germline assignment: CDR1 GTSNPN and CDR2 SVGIG (reference sequence). CDR3 length equals 12 residues. The V end was cut by 3 bases, the J end by 9 bases, with 12 bases between. The CDR3 loop reads CAWRGGVGPQHF. Here the CDR3 DNA reads TGTGCCTGGAGGGGCGGGGTAGGGCCCCAGCATTTT.

This chain uses TRBV7-2 with TRBJ2-1; the match to TRBD2 covers 8 bases. CDR3 size: 13 residues. V lost 1 base and J lost 15; bases outside the gene matches: 8. Germline-derived CDR1 and CDR2 are SGHTA and FQGNSA. For the CDR3, the DNA is TGTGCCAGCAGCTTAGGGACTGGGACTAGTCTGTTCTTC. As protein: CASSLGTGTSLFF.

This clone occurred once. The gene calls are TRBV5-1 and TRBJ2-1; D not resolved. The germline V gene has CDR1 SGHRS and CDR2 YFSETQ. The CDR3 sequence is 13 residues long. Deletions cut 4 bases from V and 7 bases from J, with 12 bases between. CDR3 DNA: TGCGCCAGCAGCCCACTGCAAGCTAATGAGCAGTTCTTC. Translation gives CASSPLQANEQFF.

The gene calls are TRBV10-2 and TRBJ2-2; tentative D call: TRBD2 (7 bases). Trimming took off 3 bases at V and 6 bases at J, with 17 bases between the two ends. The CDR3 sequence is 16 residues long. Germline V gene sequence: CDR1 WSHSY, CDR2 SAAADI. The CDR3 DNA reads TGCGCCAGCAGTGACCCGGGGGGCGAAGTTCCCGGGGAGCTGTTTTTT. This translates into CASSDPGGEVPGELFF.

The CDR3 DNA sequence: TGTGCCAGTAAACAGGGAGGGCAGCCCCAGCATTTT. Encoded protein: CASKQGGQPQHF. This rearrangement joins TRBV19 to TRBJ1-5; possible D gene TRBD1, 6 bases. Germline V gene lookup returns CDR1 LNHDA and CDR2 SQIVND (reference sequence). The V gene lost 7 bases and the J gene lost 7 bases, with 11 bases spanning the gap. This CDR3 region has 12 residues.

This sequence joins TRBV3-1 (or the pseudogene TRBV3-2) and TRBJ2-6, with D unresolved. V lost 3 bases to trimming and J lost 1 base, with 10 bases between them. The CDR3 is 16 residues long. Looked up from germline, CDR1 is LGHDT and CDR2 is YNNKEL (reference sequence). In DNA, the CDR3 is TGTGCCAGCAGCCACGTCGGTTTTTCTGGGGCCAACGTCCTGACTTTC. Protein sequence: CASSHVGFSGANVLTF.

V usage is TRBV7-9 and J usage is TRBJ1-4; no definite D call. Germline CDR1 is SEHNR and CDR2 is FQNEAQ (reference sequence). CDR3 length: 12 residues. V was trimmed by 1 base and J by 13 bases, leaving 10 bases between them. The CDR3 DNA reads TGTGCCAGCAGCTTAGGGGAGGGAACACTGTTTTTT. This encodes CASSLGEGTLFF. The whole variable domain, remainder taken from reference TRBV7-9 and TRBJ1-4, is DTGVSQNPRHKITKRGQNVTFRCDPISEHNRLYWYRQTLGQGPEFLTYFQNEAQLEKSRLLSDRFSAERPKGSFSTLEIQRTEQGDSAMYLCASSLGEGTLFFGSGTQLSVL.

The chain recombines TRBV7-9 with TRBJ1-1; D is unclear. The CDR3 runs 12 residues. Germline V gene sequence: CDR1 SEHNR, CDR2 FQNEAQ (reference sequence). Trimming took off 6 bases at V and 7 bases at J, with 12 bases between the two ends. This chain's CDR3 is CASRGGSYEAFF. The CDR3 nucleotides read TGTGCCAGCAGGGGAGGGAGTTATGAAGCTTTCTTT.

The chain has TRBV5-5 and TRBJ2-7; 9 nucleotides match TRBD1. Losses at the gene ends were 3 bases for V and 3 bases for J; bases not matched to a gene: 1. The CDR3 length is 13 residues. In germline, CDR1 is SGHKS, CDR2 YYEKEE (reference sequence). In DNA form, the CDR3 reads TGTGCCAGCAGCTGGGACAGGGACTACGAGCAGTACGTC. It encodes CASSWDRDYEQYV.

The chain links TRBV6-1 to TRBJ1-5, with D hard to call. CDR3 length equals 13 residues. Per the germline V gene, CDR1 is MNHNS and CDR2 is SASEGT. V lost 3 bases and J 5 bases, leaving 8 bases between the germline ends. Here the CDR3 reads CASSEAAYQPQHF. In nucleotides, the CDR3 is TGTGCCAGCAGTGAGGCCGCTTATCAGCCCCAGCATTTT.

This clone showed up just once. The chain uses TRBV18 and TRBJ1-2; TRBD1 agrees at 8 bases. Looked up from germline, CDR1 is KGHSH and CDR2 is LQKENI. The ends lost 6 bases at V and 5 bases at J; junction bases unmatched: 8. The CDR3 length is 14 residues. The CDR3 reads CASSPGQGLYGYTF. CDR3 DNA sequence: TGTGCCAGCTCTCCAGGACAGGGCTTATATGGCTACACCTTC.

The chain couples TRBV2 to TRBJ1-1; TRBD1 aligns across 7 bases. This CDR3 spans 15 amino acids. Trimming cost V 6 bases and J 0 bases; bases outside gene matches: 7. The germline CDR1 and CDR2 sequences are SNHLY and FYNNEI. CDR3 bases: TGTGCCAGCAGCGGCGACAGGGACATGAACACTGAAGCTTTCTTT. Translating it yields CASSGDRDMNTEAFF.

The rearrangement joins TRBV7-2 to TRBJ2-7; a possible D gene is TRBD1 (6 bases). Per germline, CDR1 SGHTA and CDR2 FQGNSA. This CDR3 is 14 amino acids long. V dropped 4 bases and J dropped 5 bases, with 15 bases sitting between them. CDR3 DNA: TGTGCCAGCAGCTCCACCGCAGGGGTGAACGAGCAGTACGTC. Its translation is CASSSTAGVNEQYV.

This rearrangement joins TRBV5-1 to TRBJ2-7, with 10 bases identical to TRBD2. This CDR3 contains 16 residues. Germline trimming cut 1 base from V and 7 bases from J; bases unmatched to any gene: 11. CDR1 and CDR2 from the germline V gene are SGHRS and YFSETQ. The CDR3 region has the DNA TGCGCCAGCAGCTTGCTAGCGGGAGATGCGTCTGGGGAGCAGTACTTC. Its protein is CASSLLAGDASGEQYF. Variable domain in full (rest from reference TRBV5-1 and TRBJ2-7): KAGVTQTPRYLIKTRGQQVTLSCSPISGHRSVSWYQQTPGQGLQFLFEYFSETQRNKGNFPGRFSGRQFSNSRSEMNVSTLELGDSALYLCASSLLAGDASGEQYFGPGTRLTVT.

This chain joins TRBV5-1 and TRBJ2-7; D call uncertain. The CDR3 length is 12 residues. Germline lookup yields CDR1 SGHRS and CDR2 YFSETQ. V was cut by 1 base and J by 1 base, with 3 bases left in between. CDR3 bases: TGCGCCAGCAGCTTGTCATCCTACGAGCAGTACTTC. This sequence encodes CASSLSSYEQYF.

The CDR3 coding sequence is TGTGCCAGCAGCCAAGATTTCGGGGATACGCAGTATTTT. It is translated as CASSQDFGDTQYF. The V gene is TRBV4-2, the J gene TRBJ2-3; no firm D call. V lost 0 bases and J 6 bases, leaving 7 bases between the germline ends. CDR1 is LGHNA and CDR2 is YNFKEQ in the germline V gene. The CDR3 contains 13 residues.